This T cell receptor beta chain was documented in a study of cytomegalovirus exposure and HLA in healthy donors. Points from the study as a whole: Among TCR beta chains, those listed as cytomegalovirus-associated numbered over 150. When the data were analyzed later, several of the most significant clusters appeared to be linked to common viral pathogens.

Donors counted as nominally healthy when sampled, yet unrecorded immune exposures were likely. With regard to this clone: Its antigen remains unidentified.

The germline V gene has CDR1 ENHRY and CDR2 SYGVKD. Trimming took 5 bases from V and 1 from J; bases not matched to a gene: 4. The CDR3 length is 15 residues. The study ran its PCR with 60 Vbeta and 13 Jbeta primers. Method: immunoSEQ multiplex PCR; TCRdb's copy keeps in-frame clones and lacks some. The sample lists about 160,000 clones, 80% to 90% occurring once. This TCR was recovered from a woman under 30 in good health and CMV-seronegative. V usage is TRBV10-3 and J usage is TRBJ1-5; 8 bases fit TRBD1. Source material: PBMCs. The chain's CDR3 is CAISTGQGSNQPQHF. DNA for the CDR3: TGTGCCATCAGTACCGGACAGGGAAGCAATCAGCCCCAGCATTTT.